These T cell receptor beta chains were read from a single sample in a study of OX40 agonist ivuxolimab in advanced cancers. Clones were read by immunoSEQ multiplex PCR, and TCRdb kept only the in-frame ones, dropping some. The sample consists of about 60,000 clones, roughly four fifths of them appearing once. The sequenced sample was CD4+ or CD8+ T cells sorted from blood, obtained in a trial of the OX40 agonist ivuxolimab. The receptors stem from an adult with an advanced solid tumor such as melanoma, head and neck, liver or kidney cancer. The CDR3 runs from the conserved cysteine through the conserved F or W. Fields, in order: D gene, V gene, clone size, J gene, CDR3 protein, CDR3 DNA. D genes are given only for firm matches. A clone size is listed for some rows: how often the clone was seen (once, few, many), or a class if it is expanded.

D: NA; V: TRBV19; size: NA; J: TRBJ1-5; CDR3: CASSQNRGGGSNQPQHF; DNA: TGTGCCAGTAGTCAAAATCGGGGGGGAGGGAGCAATCAGCCCCAGCATTTT
D: TRBD1; V: TRBV11-2; size: NA; J: TRBJ1-5; CDR3: CASTLNPGQGGQPQHF; DNA: TGTGCCAGCACCCTAAACCCGGGACAGGGGGGACAGCCCCAGCATTTT
D: NA; V: TRBV28; size: NA; J: TRBJ1-4; CDR3: CASTPTGQGNEKLFF; DNA: TGTGCCAGCACCCCCACGGGGCAGGGTAATGAAAAACTGTTTTTT
D: NA; V: TRBV5-1; size: once; J: TRBJ2-7; CDR3: CASGRAAGQYEQYF; DNA: TGCGCCAGCGGTAGGGCCGCGGGGCAGTACGAGCAGTACTTC
D: TRBD1; V: TRBV7-2; size: NA; J: TRBJ2-1; CDR3: CASSFPRQGNNEQFF; DNA: TGTGCCAGCAGCTTTCCCCGACAGGGGAACAATGAGCAGTTCTTC
D: TRBD2; V: TRBV14; size: few; J: TRBJ2-5; CDR3: CASSPGLAGGQGETQYF; DNA: TGTGCCAGCAGCCCGGGACTAGCGGGAGGGCAGGGTGAGACCCAGTACTTC
D: NA; V: TRBV28; size: NA; J: TRBJ1-4; CDR3: CASKGDEKLFF; DNA: TGTGCCAGTAAAGGGGATGAAAAACTGTTTTTT
D: NA; V: TRBV19; size: NA; J: TRBJ2-7; CDR3: CASSISRGPEQYF; DNA: TGTGCCAGTAGTATTTCCAGGGGCCCCGAGCAGTACTTC
D: TRBD2; V: TRBV19; size: NA; J: TRBJ2-1; CDR3: CASSTGSGGREQFF; DNA: TGTGCCAGTAGTACCGGATCGGGGGGTCGGGAGCAGTTCTTC
D: NA; V: TRBV9; size: NA; J: TRBJ2-3; CDR3: CASTSTDTQYF; DNA: TGTGCCAGCACATCCACAGATACGCAGTATTTT
D: NA; V: TRBV28; size: NA; J: TRBJ2-3; CDR3: CASSLPQGGTDTTDTQYF; DNA: TGTGCCAGCAGTTTACCCCAGGGCGGGACGGATACTACAGATACGCAGTATTTT
D: NA; V: TRBV9; size: once; J: TRBJ1-3; CDR3: CASSPSWGTGNTIYF; DNA: TGTGCCAGCAGCCCGTCCTGGGGGACTGGAAACACCATATATTTT
D: TRBD1; V: TRBV28; size: NA; J: TRBJ1-2; CDR3: CASSPTSQGLNYGYTF; DNA: TGTGCCAGCAGTCCGACCTCACAGGGGCTTAACTATGGCTACACCTTC
D: NA; V: TRBV15; size: NA; J: TRBJ2-5; CDR3: CATSRDQGETQYF; DNA: TGTGCCACCAGCAGAGATCAAGGGGAGACCCAGTACTTC
D: NA; V: TRBV11-2; size: once; J: TRBJ1-1; CDR3: CASSFGGTEAFF; DNA: TGTGCCAGCAGCTTCGGGGGTACTGAAGCTTTCTTT
D: NA; V: TRBV11-3; size: once; J: TRBJ2-1; CDR3: CASSPPHRGRNEQFF; DNA: TGTGCCAGCAGCCCCCCCCACCGGGGTCGGAATGAGCAGTTCTTC
D: TRBD2; V: TRBV7-2; size: few; J: TRBJ2-2; CDR3: CASSLTSGSGGELFF; DNA: TGTGCCAGCAGCTTGACTAGCGGGAGTGGCGGGGAGCTGTTTTTT
D: NA; V: TRBV5-4; size: NA; J: TRBJ1-2; CDR3: CASSFSYGYTF; DNA: TGTGCCAGCAGTTTCAGCTATGGCTACACCTTC
D: TRBD2; V: TRBV6-5; size: NA; J: TRBJ2-1; CDR3: CASSLLAGGEQFF; DNA: TGTGCCAGCAGTTTACTAGCGGGAGGTGAGCAGTTCTTC
D: TRBD1; V: TRBV18; size: NA; J: TRBJ1-1; CDR3: CASSGGQGVTEAFF; DNA: TGTGCCAGCTCAGGAGGACAGGGGGTCACTGAAGCTTTCTTT
D: NA; V: TRBV27; size: few; J: TRBJ1-4; CDR3: CASSFRGNNEKLFF; DNA: TGTGCCAGCAGTTTTCGTGGGAATAATGAAAAACTGTTTTTT
D: NA; V: TRBV19; size: NA; J: TRBJ1-3; CDR3: CASSLGDARPGNTIYF; DNA: TGTGCCAGTAGTCTAGGGGACGCTCGTCCTGGAAACACCATATATTTT
D: NA; V: TRBV18; size: NA; J: TRBJ2-7; CDR3: CASSPVLYEQYF; DNA: TGTGCCAGCTCCCCAGTTCTATACGAGCAGTACTTC
D: TRBD1; V: TRBV29-1; size: many; J: TRBJ1-2; CDR3: CSVQLGQLNYGYTF; DNA: TGCAGCGTTCAACTGGGACAGTTAAACTATGGCTACACCTTC
D: TRBD2; V: TRBV5-1; size: NA; J: TRBJ2-7; CDR3: CASSLGASGILDEQYF; DNA: TGCGCCAGCAGCTTGGGTGCTAGCGGGATTTTAGACGAGCAGTACTTC
D: NA; V: TRBV5-1; size: medium-sized; J: TRBJ1-1; CDR3: CASSLDRVRNTEAFF; DNA: TGCGCCAGCAGCTTGGACAGGGTCCGGAACACTGAAGCTTTCTTT
D: NA; V: TRBV19; size: NA; J: TRBJ2-3; CDR3: CASSIAGRTDTQYF; DNA: TGTGCCAGTAGTATAGCGGGCCGCACAGATACGCAGTATTTT
D: NA; V: TRBV18; size: NA; J: TRBJ2-7; CDR3: CASSSTGNEQYF; DNA: TGTGCCAGCTCGAGCACAGGAAACGAGCAGTACTTC
D: TRBD1; V: TRBV15; size: NA; J: TRBJ2-7; CDR3: CATSRVTGAVMYEQYF; DNA: TGTGCCACCAGCAGAGTGACAGGGGCCGTTATGTACGAGCAGTACTTC